These 9 T cell receptor beta chains were sequenced from one sample in a study of cytotoxic CD8 clonotypes in ibrutinib-treated CLL. The data were produced by immunoSEQ multiplex PCR, yet TCRdb's version contains in-frame clones alone and is incomplete. Seen here are about 130,000 clones, around 80% observed once, and the top ten hold around 13%. The starting material was PBMCs, obtained after 12 months of ibrutinib treatment. The source is a human donor with chronic lymphocytic leukemia.

V and J are TRBV2 and TRBJ2-2; 10 bases are a match to TRBD2. The germline gives CDR1 SNHLY, CDR2 FYNNEI. The V and J ends lost 0 bases and 7 bases, in that order; junction bases with no gene match: 5. The CDR3 spans 16 residues. This chain's CDR3 is CASSEAQREGFGELFF. The CDR3 nucleotides read TGTGCCAGCAGTGAAGCCCAGCGGGAGGGATTCGGGGAGCTGTTTTTT.

This chain links TRBV7-7 with TRBJ2-5; 9 nucleotides match TRBD2. The length of the CDR3 is 15 residues. Germline trimming cut 5 bases from V and 6 bases from J; bases unmatched to any gene: 10. Germline V gene data show CDR1 as SSHAT and CDR2 as FNYEAQ (reference sequence). CDR3 sequence reads: CASSVASGTLQTQYF. The DNA of the CDR3 is TGTGCCAGCAGCGTCGCTAGCGGGACTCTACAGACCCAGTACTTC.

This chain connects TRBV20-1 to TRBJ1-2; the D is unclear. The CDR3 length is 11 residues. Germline V gene sequence: CDR1 DFQATT, CDR2 SNEGSKA (reference sequence). The V end was cut by 8 bases, the J end by 6 bases, with 13 bases between. The CDR3: CSTPKEDGYTF. The CDR3 nucleotides are TGCAGTACTCCCAAAGAAGATGGCTACACCTTC.

The chain uses TRBV7-2 and TRBJ2-1; TRBD2 aligns across 9 bases. Germline CDR1 and CDR2: SGHTA and FQGNSA. V shed 5 bases, J shed 2 bases, and the junction held 7 bases outside the gene matches. The CDR3 length is 16 residues. Here the CDR3 reads CASSPPSGVTYNEQFF. The CDR3 nucleotides are TGTGCCAGCAGCCCACCTAGCGGGGTTACCTACAATGAGCAGTTCTTC. Full variable domain (rest looked up from reference TRBV7-2 and TRBJ2-1): GAGVSQSPSNKVTEKGKDVELRCDPISGHTALYWYRQSLGQGLEFLIYFQGNSAPDKSGLPSDRFSAERTGGSVSTLTIQRTQQEDSAVYLCASSPPSGVTYNEQFFGPGTRLTVL.

The DNA of the CDR3 is TGTGCCAGCAGACAGGGGTTAATTGAAAAACTGTTTTTT. Translating it yields CASRQGLIEKLFF. The V gene is TRBV6-6, the J gene TRBJ1-4, with 7 bases aligning to TRBD1. In germline, CDR1 is MNHNY, CDR2 SVGAGI (reference sequence). V lost 6 bases and J lost 7; bases outside the gene matches: 5. The length of the CDR3 is 13 residues.

V gene TRBV19 combines with J gene TRBJ1-4; 8 nucleotides agree with TRBD1. With 3 bases clipped from V and 7 bases from J, the junction kept 4 bases outside the gene matches. Germline V gene sequence: CDR1 LNHDA, CDR2 SQIVND (reference sequence). CDR3 length equals 14 residues. CDR3 in amino acids: CASSIGTGTEKLFF. For the CDR3, the DNA is TGTGCCAGTAGTATCGGGACAGGTACTGAAAAACTGTTTTTT.

This chain joins TRBV28 and TRBJ1-2; the D is unclear. V was clipped by 10 bases and J by 8 bases, with 14 bases between them. Looked up from germline, CDR1 is MDHEN and CDR2 is SYDVKM. The CDR3 spans 11 residues. The CDR3 protein is CATSWDGGYTF. DNA for the CDR3: TGTGCCACGTCCTGGGATGGAGGCTACACCTTC.

This sequence joins TRBV5-1 and TRBJ1-1; 9 bases fit TRBD1. The CDR3 has 17 residues. The V and J ends lost 0 bases and 1 base, in that order; junction bases with no gene match: 7. Germline V gene lookup returns CDR1 SGHRS and CDR2 YFSETQ. In DNA, the CDR3 is TGCGCCAGCAGCTTGGACAGGGGGCTTGAAAAGAACACTGAAGCTTTCTTT. Residues: CASSLDRGLEKNTEAFF.

The chain couples TRBV7-9 to TRBJ2-5, with D hard to call. CDR3 size: 12 residues. V lost 1 base, J lost 11 bases, and 11 bases lay in between. Germline CDR1 and CDR2: SEHNR and FQNEAQ (reference sequence). The CDR3 DNA sequence: TGTGCCAGCAGCTTAGTTCCGCAGGTGCAGTACTTC. Translation gives CASSLVPQVQYF.